These 16 T cell receptor beta chains were all obtained from the same sample, sequenced in a study of T-cell reconstitution after alpha-beta-depleted transplantation in children. This sample's TCRbeta library carried unique molecular identifier barcodes. TCRdb passed the PCR reads through MiXCR, listing each CDR3 protein once. This sample has roughly 350,000 distinct CDR3 sequences; under 13% occur once, and the top ten carry 2% to 2.5%. The material was PBMCs from the stem cell graft donor, obtained from the stem cell graft. The receptors stem from a human donor who donated a stem cell graft to a child with acute lymphoblastic leukemia.

This clonotype was seen repeatedly, ten times or more. This chain joins TRBV4-1 and TRBJ1-4; D unclear. The V gene lost 1 base and the J gene lost 8 bases, with 14 bases spanning the gap. The CDR3 extends over 15 amino acids. Germline CDR1 reads MGHRA; CDR2 reads YSYEKL. CDR3: CASSQVANPEEKLFF. The CDR3 nucleotides read TGCGCCAGCAGCCAAGTCGCGAACCCGGAGGAAAAACTGTTTTTT.

The gene calls are TRBV30 and TRBJ1-4, with 7 bases that match TRBD1. CDR1 GTSNPN and CDR2 SVGIG come from the germline V gene (reference sequence). The CDR3 spans 11 residues. V trimming: 3 bases; J trimming: 11 bases; junction bases outside the gene matches: 3. The CDR3 here is CAWSPGQKLFF. CDR3 nucleotide sequence: TGTGCCTGGAGCCCGGGACAGAAACTGTTTTTT.

This rearrangement joins TRBV24-1 to TRBJ2-2; D gene uncertain. In germline, CDR1 is KGHDR, CDR2 SFDVKD. This CDR3 has 16 residues. Trimming took off 2 bases at V and 6 bases at J, with 15 bases between the two ends. The DNA of the CDR3 is TGTGCCACCAGTGATTCCGATCGGATAGGGTCCGGGGAGCTGTTTTTT. Protein sequence: CATSDSDRIGSGELFF.

This clonotype occurred many times. The V and J genes are TRBV5-1 and TRBJ2-2; no clear D gene. The CDR3 loop spans 15 amino acids. Per germline, CDR1 SGHRS and CDR2 YFSETQ. V dropped 0 bases and J dropped 1 base, with 7 bases sitting between them. The CDR3 spells CASSLAGLNTGELFF. As DNA, the CDR3 is TGCGCCAGCAGCTTGGCTGGATTGAACACCGGGGAGCTGTTTTTT.

The chain links TRBV5-1 to TRBJ2-1, with a weak D call TRBD2 (6 bases). Germline CDR1 SGHRS, CDR2 YFSETQ. Trimming pared 4 bases from V and 7 bases from J, leaving 9 bases between. This CDR3 has 12 residues. The CDR3 region has the DNA TGCGCCAGCAGCCACCTAGCGAATGAGCAGTTCTTC. As protein: CASSHLANEQFF.

This clonotype was observed a few times. This rearrangement joins TRBV4-1 to TRBJ1-2; D unresolved. The CDR3 extends over 13 amino acids. V lost 2 bases and J lost 5, with 9 bases in between. Looked up from germline, CDR1 is MGHRA and CDR2 is YSYEKL. The CDR3: CASSQSGYYGYTF. The CDR3, as DNA: TGCGCCAGCAGCCAATCGGGATATTATGGCTACACCTTC.

Only a few counts were recorded for this clonotype. V and J are TRBV7-2 and TRBJ2-1; D tentatively fits TRBD1 or TRBD2 (5 bases each). V was trimmed by 6 bases and J by 6 bases, leaving 12 bases between them. This CDR3 has 13 amino acids. Germline CDR1 and CDR2: SGHTA and FQGNSA. The CDR3 DNA follows: TGTGCCAGCAGGATCGGGACGATCAATGAGCAGTTCTTC. It codes for CASRIGTINEQFF.

This clonotype was seen many times. The V and J genes are TRBV10-3 and TRBJ2-2; D uncertain. The V and J ends lost 10 bases and 5 bases respectively, with 17 bases between them. Germline CDR1 is ENHRY and CDR2 is SYGVKD. CDR3 size: 14 residues. The CDR3 coding sequence is TGTGCCACACAAGATAAGGATTTAACCGGGGAGCTGTTTTTT. This translates into CATQDKDLTGELFF.

This sequence joins TRBV4-3 and TRBJ2-1; possibly TRBD1 for D (6 bases). The CDR3 sequence is 13 residues long. Germline loops: CDR1 LGHNA, CDR2 YSLEER. Trimming removed 4 bases from V and 10 bases from J, with 14 bases in between. The CDR3 bases are TGCGCCAGCAGCCCATACAGGGAAGTGGAGCAGTTCTTC. Translated: CASSPYREVEQFF.

V gene TRBV4-2 combines with J gene TRBJ1-1; D is perhaps TRBD1 (5 bases). V lost 0 bases and J lost 6, with 11 bases in between. Per the germline V gene, CDR1 is LGHNA and CDR2 is YNFKEQ. The CDR3 has 14 amino acids. Here the CDR3 reads CASSQDWEGPEAFF. DNA of the CDR3: TGTGCCAGCAGCCAAGATTGGGAGGGACCTGAAGCTTTCTTT.

The V call is TRBV12-3 or TRBV12-4, the J call TRBJ1-1, with unresolved D. V was shortened by 1 base and J by 5 bases, with 11 bases between the two germline ends. CDR3 length: 14 amino acids. CDR3 nucleotide sequence: TGTGCCAGCAGTTTAGAGGATATGAGGACTGAAGCTTTCTTT. Encoded protein: CASSLEDMRTEAFF.

This clonotype has more than one count but fewer than ten. The chain joins TRBV29-1 to TRBJ1-1; the match to TRBD1 covers 10 bases. This CDR3 contains 15 residues. J lost 3 bases, V lost 7 bases, and 11 bases had no gene match. The V gene's germline CDR1 is SQVTM and CDR2 ANQGSEA. DNA for the CDR3: TGCAGCGGGGGTGGGACAGGGGTGACGGACACTGAAGCTTTCTTT. The encoded protein is CSGGGTGVTDTEAFF.

This clonotype has a handful of counts. CDR3 in amino acids: CASSFDRVGYEQYF. Here the CDR3 DNA reads TGCGCCAGCAGCTTTGACAGGGTGGGGTACGAGCAGTACTTC. This rearrangement joins TRBV5-1 to TRBJ2-7, with 7 bases that match TRBD1. Per the germline V gene, CDR1 is SGHRS and CDR2 is YFSETQ. This CDR3 region has 14 residues. Trimming cost V 2 bases and J 4 bases; bases outside gene matches: 6.

The chain carries TRBV5-1 and TRBJ1-2, with 9 bases lining up with TRBD1. The CDR3 extends over 16 amino acids. J lost 3 bases, V lost 4 bases, and 10 bases had no gene match. Looked up from germline, CDR1 is SGHRS and CDR2 is YFSETQ. CDR3 residues: CASSPGTGPTYYGYTF. The DNA of the CDR3 is TGCGCCAGCAGCCCCGGGACAGGGCCCACTTACTATGGCTACACCTTC.

This clonotype has more than one count but fewer than ten. The chain couples TRBV5-1 to TRBJ2-6; 8 positions match TRBD1. The CDR3 has 19 residues. From germline, CDR1 is SGHRS and CDR2 YFSETQ. J gave up 0 bases and V 1 base, and 9 bases lay outside the gene matches. CDR3 sequence: CASSLYPTGGNSGANVLTF. CDR3 sequence (DNA): TGCGCCAGCAGCTTGTACCCCACAGGGGGAAACTCTGGGGCCAACGTCCTGACTTTC.

CDR3 protein: CATTSGNRRGINQPQHF. For the CDR3, the DNA is TGTGCCACCACATCGGGGAACCGGCGGGGGATCAATCAGCCCCAGCATTTT. The chain combines TRBV6-2 or TRBV6-3 with TRBJ1-5, with D perhaps TRBD1 (5 bases). The germline V and J ends were trimmed by 10 bases and 3 bases, with 25 bases remaining between them. Germline V gene data show CDR1 as MNHEY and CDR2 as SVGEGT. This CDR3 is 17 amino acids long.